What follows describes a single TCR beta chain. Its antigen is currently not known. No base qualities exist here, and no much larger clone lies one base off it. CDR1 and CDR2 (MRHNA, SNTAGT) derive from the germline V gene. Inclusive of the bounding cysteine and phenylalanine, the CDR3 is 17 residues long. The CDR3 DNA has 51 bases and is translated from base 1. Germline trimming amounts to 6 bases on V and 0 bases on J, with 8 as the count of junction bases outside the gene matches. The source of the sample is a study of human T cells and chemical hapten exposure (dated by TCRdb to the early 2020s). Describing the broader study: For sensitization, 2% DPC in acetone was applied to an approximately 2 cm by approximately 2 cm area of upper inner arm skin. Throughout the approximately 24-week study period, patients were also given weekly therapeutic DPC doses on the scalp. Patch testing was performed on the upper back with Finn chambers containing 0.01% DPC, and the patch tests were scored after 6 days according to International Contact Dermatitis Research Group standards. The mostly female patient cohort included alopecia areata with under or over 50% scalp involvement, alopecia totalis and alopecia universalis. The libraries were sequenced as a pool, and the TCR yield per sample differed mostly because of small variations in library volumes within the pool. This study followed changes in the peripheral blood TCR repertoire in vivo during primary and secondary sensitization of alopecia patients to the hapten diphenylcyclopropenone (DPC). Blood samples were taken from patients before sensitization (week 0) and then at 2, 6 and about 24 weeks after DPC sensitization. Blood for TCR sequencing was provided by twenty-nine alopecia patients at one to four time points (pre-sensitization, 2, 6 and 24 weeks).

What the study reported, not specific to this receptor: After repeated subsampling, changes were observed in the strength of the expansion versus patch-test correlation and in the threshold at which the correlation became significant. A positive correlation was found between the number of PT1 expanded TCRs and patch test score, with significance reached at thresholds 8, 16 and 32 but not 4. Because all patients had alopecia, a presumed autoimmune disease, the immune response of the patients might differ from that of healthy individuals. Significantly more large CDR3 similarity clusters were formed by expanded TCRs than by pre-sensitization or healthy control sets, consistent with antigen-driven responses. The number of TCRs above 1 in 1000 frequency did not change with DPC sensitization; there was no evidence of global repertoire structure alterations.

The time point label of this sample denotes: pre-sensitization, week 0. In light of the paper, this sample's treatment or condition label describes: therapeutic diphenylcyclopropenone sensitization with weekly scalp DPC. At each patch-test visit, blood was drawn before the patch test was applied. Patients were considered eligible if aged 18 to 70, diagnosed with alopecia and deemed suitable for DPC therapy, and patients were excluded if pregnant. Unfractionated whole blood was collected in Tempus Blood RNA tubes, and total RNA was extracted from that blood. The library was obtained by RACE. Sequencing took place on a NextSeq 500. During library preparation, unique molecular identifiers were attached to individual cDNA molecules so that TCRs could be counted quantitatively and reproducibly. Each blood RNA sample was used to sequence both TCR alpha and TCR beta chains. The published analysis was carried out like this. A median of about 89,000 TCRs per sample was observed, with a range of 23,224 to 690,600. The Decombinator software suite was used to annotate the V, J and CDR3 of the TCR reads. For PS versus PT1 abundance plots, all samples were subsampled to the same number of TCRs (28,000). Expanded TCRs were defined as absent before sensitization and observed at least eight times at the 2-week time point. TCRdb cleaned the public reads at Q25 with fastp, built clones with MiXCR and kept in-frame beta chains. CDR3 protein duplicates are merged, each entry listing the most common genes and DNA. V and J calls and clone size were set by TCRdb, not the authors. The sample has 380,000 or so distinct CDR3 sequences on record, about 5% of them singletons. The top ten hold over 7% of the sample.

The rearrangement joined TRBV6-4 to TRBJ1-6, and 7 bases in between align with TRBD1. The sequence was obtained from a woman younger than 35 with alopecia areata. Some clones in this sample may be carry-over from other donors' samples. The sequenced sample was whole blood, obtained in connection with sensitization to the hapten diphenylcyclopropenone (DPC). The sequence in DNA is TGTGCCAGCAGCCGACAGGGCCCTGGCTCCTATAATTCACCCCTCCACTTT. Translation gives CASSRQGPGSYNSPLHF.